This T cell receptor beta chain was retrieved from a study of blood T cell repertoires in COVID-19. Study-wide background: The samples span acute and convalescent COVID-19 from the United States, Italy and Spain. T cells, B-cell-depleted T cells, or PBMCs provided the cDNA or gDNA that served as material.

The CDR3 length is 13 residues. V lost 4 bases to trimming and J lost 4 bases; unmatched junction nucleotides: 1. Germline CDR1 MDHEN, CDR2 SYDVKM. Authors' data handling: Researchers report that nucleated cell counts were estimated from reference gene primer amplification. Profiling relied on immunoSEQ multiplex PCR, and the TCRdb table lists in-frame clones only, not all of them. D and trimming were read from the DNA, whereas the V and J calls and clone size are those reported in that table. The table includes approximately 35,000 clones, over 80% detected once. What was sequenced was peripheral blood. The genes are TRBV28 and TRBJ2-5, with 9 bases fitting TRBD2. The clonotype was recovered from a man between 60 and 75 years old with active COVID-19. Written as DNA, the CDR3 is TGTGCCAGCAGTTCGGGACTAGCAGAGACCCAGTACTTC. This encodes CASSSGLAETQYF.